Below, one T cell receptor (beta chain) is given with its context. What it recognizes is unknown. The data are from a study of T cell repertoires in cytomegalovirus infection. One entry per CDR3 protein, called by TCRdb with MiXCR from the reads. The sample holds approximately 730,000 distinct CDR3 sequences; about 28% are singletons and the top ten take about 12%. This TCR was sampled from a human donor in good health (CMV status not recorded). Some clones in this sample may be carry-over from other donors' samples. The specimen comprised cultured CD8+ T cells from PBMCs, sampled from culture after CMV antigen stimulation.

In nucleotides, the CDR3 is TGTGCCAGCAGCTTCCCTGAATCCTACAATGAGCAGTTCTTC. Translation: CASSFPESYNEQFF. V usage is TRBV7-3 and J usage is TRBJ2-1; no reliable D call. Germline V lookup: CDR1 SGHTA, CDR2 FQGTGA. The V gene lost 3 bases and the J gene lost 1 base, with 7 bases spanning the gap. This CDR3 contains 14 residues.